These 28 T cell receptor beta chains originate from one sample sequenced in a study of T cell clones after liver transplantation. Method: immunoSEQ multiplex PCR; TCRdb's copy keeps in-frame clones and lacks some. The sample has 55,000 to 75,000 clones, around two thirds seen once. Sequencing was performed on CD4+ T cells from blood, taken at the approximately 15-month timepoint. Source of these receptors: a human patient who received a liver transplant. Some T cells may be provided by the graft donor.

The sample holds many counts of this clone. This chain links TRBV5-1 with TRBJ2-3; no clear D gene. CDR3 length: 14 residues. Trimming took off 0 bases at V and 4 bases at J, with 9 bases between the two ends. CDR1 and CDR2 (germline): SGHRS, YFSETQ. CDR3 sequence reads: CASSLGQRADTQYF. The CDR3 region has the DNA TGCGCCAGCAGCTTGGGCCAGCGTGCAGATACGCAGTATTTT.

The gene calls are TRBV5-1 and TRBJ1-3; unclear D gene. The CDR3 covers 14 residues. From germline, CDR1 is SGHRS and CDR2 YFSETQ. V lost 4 bases to trimming and J lost 0 bases, with 8 bases between them. CDR3 DNA sequence: TGCGCCAGCAGCGACCGAATCTCTGGAAACACCATATATTTT. It codes for CASSDRISGNTIYF.

This rearrangement joins TRBV6-1 to TRBJ2-5; the D gene is possibly TRBD1 (6 bases). The V end lost 7 bases, the J end lost 5 bases, and 17 bases lay between the germline ends. The germline gives CDR1 MNHNS, CDR2 SASEGT. The CDR3 is made up of 14 amino acids. This CDR3 reads CASTRDTPWETQYF. CDR3 coding DNA: TGTGCCAGCACTAGGGACACCCCGTGGGAGACCCAGTACTTC.

CDR3 residues: CASSLDGGNGQPQHF. CDR3 DNA sequence: TGCGCCAGCAGCTTGGATGGGGGAAACGGGCAGCCCCAGCATTTT. The V gene is TRBV5-1, the J gene TRBJ1-5, with D perhaps TRBD1 (5 bases). V lost 0 bases to trimming and J lost 7 bases, with 14 bases between them. CDR1 and CDR2 (germline): SGHRS, YFSETQ. The CDR3 loop spans 15 amino acids. Supplemented by reference TRBV5-1 and TRBJ1-5, the full variable domain reads KAGVTQTPRYLIKTRGQQVTLSCSPISGHRSVSWYQQTPGQGLQFLFEYFSETQRNKGNFPGRFSGRQFSNSRSEMNVSTLELGDSALYLCASSLDGGNGQPQHFGDGTRLSIL.

This chain links TRBV30 with TRBJ1-5; D call uncertain. There are 14 residues in the CDR3. Trimming removed 1 base from V and 4 bases from J, with 11 bases in between. The germline CDR1 and CDR2 sequences are GTSNPN and SVGIG (reference sequence). DNA for the CDR3: TGTGCCTGGAGTGAAGGGATTGTGAATCAGCCCCAGCATTTT. Translated: CAWSEGIVNQPQHF.

The V call is TRBV5-6, the J call TRBJ2-7; tentatively, D is TRBD1 or TRBD2 (5 bases each). CDR1 and CDR2 from the germline V gene are SGHDT and YYEEEE. With 4 bases removed from V and 4 bases from J, the gap between germline ends came to 21 bases. CDR3 length: 16 residues. CDR3 bases: TGTGCCAGCAGCCCCCGGGGCGGGTCGCTTTTTTACGAGCAGTACGTC. This encodes CASSPRGGSLFYEQYV.

V usage is TRBV5-1 and J usage is TRBJ2-3; possibly TRBD2 for D (5 bases). The CDR3 has 14 residues. V gave up 2 bases and J gave up 1 base, with 8 bases separating them. CDR1 SGHRS and CDR2 YFSETQ come from the germline V gene. In DNA, the CDR3 is TGCGCCAGCAGCTTAGATAGCGGCACAGATACGCAGTATTTT. Its protein product is CASSLDSGTDTQYF.

This clone was seen once. V is TRBV27 and J is TRBJ2-1; tentatively, D is TRBD1 (6 bases). The V end lost 5 bases, the J end lost 1 base, and 12 bases lay between the germline ends. The CDR3 is 15 amino acids. Germline V CDR1 and CDR2: MNHEY, SMNVEV (reference sequence). CDR3 sequence (DNA): TGTGCCAGCAGTCCGGACAGAAAATCCTACAATGAGCAGTTCTTC. It translates to CASSPDRKSYNEQFF.

The chain employs TRBV19 and TRBJ1-1; 9 bases fit TRBD1. Germline V gene data show CDR1 as LNHDA and CDR2 as SQIVND (reference sequence). V was clipped by 6 bases and J by 2 bases; unmatched bases: 4. CDR3 length equals 14 residues. The CDR3 DNA sequence: TGTGCCAGTAGGTTACAGGGGGCCAACACTGAAGCTTTCTTT. Protein sequence: CASRLQGANTEAFF.

In its sample, this clone was seen a few times. The chain combines TRBV2 with TRBJ1-2, with 7 bases identical to TRBD1. Germline V gives CDR1 SNHLY, CDR2 FYNNEI. This CDR3 has 14 amino acids. With 1 base clipped from V and 7 bases from J, the junction kept 6 bases outside the gene matches. CDR3 protein: CASSEGQGVGGYTF. The CDR3 DNA reads as TGTGCCAGCAGTGAAGGTCAGGGGGTTGGTGGCTACACCTTC.

The rearrangement links TRBV27 to TRBJ2-7, with 10 bases that match TRBD2. Germline CDR1 and CDR2: MNHEY and SMNVEV (reference sequence). CDR3 length: 13 residues. The CDR3 bases are TGTGCCAGCACCGGACTAGCGGACAACCTTATGCACGTC. It is translated as CASTGLADNLMHV.

This clone was seen a handful of times. The rearrangement uses TRBV6-5 and TRBJ2-1; 12 bases align to TRBD2. CDR3 length equals 15 residues. With 5 bases clipped from V and 9 bases from J, the junction kept 8 bases outside the gene matches. CDR1 is MNHEY and CDR2 is SVGAGI in the germline V gene. This CDR3 reads CASSRASGGALEQFF. CDR3 DNA: TGTGCCAGCAGTCGAGCTAGCGGGGGGGCGCTTGAGCAGTTCTTC.

The genes are TRBV6-1 and TRBJ1-5; 8 bases line up with TRBD1. CDR1 is MNHNS, CDR2 SASEGT, per germline. V shed 6 bases, J shed 3 bases, and the junction held 7 bases outside the gene matches. CDR3 length: 15 residues. The CDR3 spells CASRGGTGYNQPQHF. CDR3 bases: TGTGCCAGCAGAGGAGGGACAGGTTACAATCAGCCCCAGCATTTT.

This rearrangement joins TRBV6-5 to TRBJ1-5; D not resolved. The CDR3 is 13 residues long. Germline assignment: CDR1 MNHEY and CDR2 SVGAGI. V was cut by 2 bases and J by 0 bases, with 2 bases left in between. The CDR3 is CASSYNSNQPQHF. The CDR3 DNA follows: TGTGCCAGCAGTTACAATAGCAATCAGCCCCAGCATTTT.

The chain uses TRBV6-5 and TRBJ2-1; TRBD2 aligns across 8 bases. V lost 7 bases, J lost 2 bases, and 7 bases stayed unmatched. The germline V gene has CDR1 MNHEY and CDR2 SVGAGI. This CDR3 comprises 15 residues. The CDR3, as DNA: TGTGCCAGCACATTGAGCGGGAGTACCTACAATGAGCAGTTCTTC. This sequence encodes CASTLSGSTYNEQFF.

The rearrangement links TRBV23-1 to TRBJ2-1; D is uncertain. TRBV23-1 is flagged as an ORF with uncertain function. The CDR3 runs to 15 residues. V was trimmed by 0 bases and J by 5 bases, leaving 11 bases between them. The CDR3 sequence is CASSQSPCVHNEQFF. CDR3 in DNA: TGCGCCAGCAGTCAATCGCCCTGCGTTCACAATGAGCAGTTCTTC.

This chain links TRBV19 with TRBJ1-5; 7 nucleotides align to TRBD1. V dropped 3 bases and J dropped 0; count of bases not matched to a gene: 2. CDR3 length: 15 amino acids. The germline V gene has CDR1 LNHDA and CDR2 SQIVND (reference sequence). The CDR3 nucleotides read TGTGCCAGTAGTATTGGACAGGCTAGCAATCAGCCCCAGCATTTT. It encodes CASSIGQASNQPQHF. Based on the CDR3 plus reference TRBV19 and TRBJ1-5, the full variable domain is DGGITQSPKYLFRKEGQNVTLSCEQNLNHDAMYWYRQDPGQGLRLIYYSQIVNDFQKGDIAEGYSVSREKKESFPLTVTSAQKNPTAFYLCASSIGQASNQPQHFGDGTRLSIL.

The rearrangement joins TRBV15 to TRBJ2-3; 7 bases are shared with TRBD2. CDR1 LNHNV and CDR2 YYDKDF come from the germline V gene (reference sequence). CDR3 length: 14 residues. J was trimmed by 5 bases and V by 6 bases; bases with no gene match: 8. This CDR3 reads CATSTGGSGDTQYF. As DNA, the CDR3 is TGTGCCACCAGTACTGGCGGGAGTGGAGATACGCAGTATTTT.

The rearrangement links TRBV5-1 to TRBJ2-2; D is uncertain. CDR3 length equals 15 residues. Germline CDR1 reads SGHRS; CDR2 reads YFSETQ. Deletions cut 4 bases from V and 2 bases from J, with 12 bases between. The CDR3 reads CASSPDGVNTGELFF. The CDR3 region has the DNA TGCGCCAGCAGCCCGGATGGGGTTAACACCGGGGAGCTGTTTTTT.

This clone appeared a single time. The chain carries TRBV13 and TRBJ2-7, with a tentative D call TRBD2 (6 bases). CDR3 size: 15 residues. CDR1 is PRHDT and CDR2 is FYEKMQ in the germline V gene (reference sequence). With 5 bases removed from V and 3 bases from J, the gap between germline ends came to 17 bases. CDR3 sequence reads: CASSERLVGSYEQYF. The DNA of the CDR3 is TGTGCCAGCAGCGAACGACTAGTGGGTAGCTACGAGCAGTACTTC.

The V gene is TRBV11-2, the J gene TRBJ2-7; possibly TRBD1 for D (5 bases). Germline V lookup: CDR1 SGHAT, CDR2 FQNNGV. The CDR3 contains 12 residues. V shed 0 bases and J shed 6 bases, with 6 bases lying between them. The CDR3 sequence is CASSLERGEQYF. In DNA form, the CDR3 reads TGTGCCAGCAGCTTAGAAAGGGGCGAGCAGTACTTC.

The rearrangement links TRBV13 to TRBJ2-1; D gene uncertain. The CDR3 has 14 amino acids. Trimming shortened V by 5 bases and J by 10 bases, and 18 bases separated the two germline ends. CDR1 is PRHDT and CDR2 is FYEKMQ in the germline V gene (reference sequence). CDR3 loop: CASSPTVQTIEQFF. DNA for the CDR3: TGTGCCAGCAGCCCTACAGTCCAGACAATAGAGCAGTTCTTC.

Comments on this clone: At the DNA level, this CDR3 is encoded by other sequences in the same sample as well. This chain joins TRBV5-1 and TRBJ2-7; D is undetermined. The V gene's germline CDR1 is SGHRS and CDR2 YFSETQ. CDR3 length: 13 residues. V was pared by 0 bases and J by 4 bases, with 8 bases between. The CDR3 loop is CASSLEASYEQYF. As DNA, the CDR3 is TGCGCCAGCAGCTTGGAAGCCTCATACGAGCAGTACTTC.

V and J are TRBV5-1 and TRBJ2-3, with TRBD2 matching over 8 bases. Germline V gene sequence: CDR1 SGHRS, CDR2 YFSETQ. This CDR3 spans 17 amino acids. V dropped 1 base and J dropped 1; count of bases not matched to a gene: 8. DNA for the CDR3: TGCGCCAGCAGCTTGCGGGGTAGCGGGGAAGGCACAGATACGCAGTATTTT. It encodes CASSLRGSGEGTDTQYF.

This sequence joins TRBV15 and TRBJ2-1; perhaps D is TRBD1 or TRBD2 (6 bases each). V dropped 8 bases and J dropped 4 bases, with 15 bases sitting between them. CDR1 and CDR2 (germline): LNHNV, YYDKDF (reference sequence). The CDR3 consists of 14 residues. The CDR3 bases are TGTGCCACCCGGGGGCAGGGGATTTACAATGAGCAGTTCTTC. Amino acid sequence: CATRGQGIYNEQFF.

This clone showed up just a few times. The chain employs TRBV7-9 and TRBJ1-1, with 8 bases matching TRBD1. Germline V CDR1 and CDR2: SEHNR, FQNEAQ (reference sequence). The CDR3 has 11 residues. Trimming removed 4 bases from V and 8 bases from J; junction bases left unmatched: 0. CDR3 in amino acids: CASSWTGEAFF. As DNA, the CDR3 is TGTGCCAGCAGCTGGACAGGGGAAGCTTTCTTT.

The V call is TRBV11-3, the J call TRBJ1-1; 7 nucleotides match TRBD1. V was pared by 4 bases and J by 1 base, with 12 bases of the junction left unmatched. This CDR3 spans 17 amino acids. Germline CDR1 SGHNT, CDR2 YENEEA. This chain's CDR3 is CASSSQQGIRGNTEAFF. The DNA of the CDR3 is TGTGCCAGCAGCTCCCAACAGGGGATCAGGGGGAACACTGAAGCTTTCTTT.

The V and J genes are TRBV11-2 and TRBJ1-4; a possible D gene is TRBD1 (6 bases). V was pared by 6 bases and J by 0 bases, with 11 bases between. The CDR3 contains 15 residues. Germline CDR1 is SGHAT and CDR2 is FQNNGV. The CDR3 nucleotides read TGTGCCAGCAGGGCAGGGGCTGCAACTAATGAAAAACTGTTTTTT. Encoded protein: CASRAGAATNEKLFF.